This TCR beta chain was identified in a study of T cell changes during pregnancy in multiple sclerosis. Only in-frame clones appear in the TCRdb table, and some are missing; sequencing was by immunoSEQ multiplex PCR. The sample consists of about 50,000 clones, around 93% of them appearing once. CDR3 length equals 16 residues. Germline V CDR1 and CDR2: KGHSY, FQNENV. V was trimmed by 0 bases and J by 0 bases, leaving 9 bases between them. The input for sequencing was CD8+ T cells from peripheral blood mononuclear cells, taken in the first trimester of pregnancy. The genes are TRBV16 and TRBJ2-1; TRBD2 might be the D (5 bases). The receptor's source is a female donor with multiple sclerosis, enrolled in a pregnancy study. The CDR3 DNA sequence: TGTGCCAGCAGCCAATCAAGCGGATTCTCCTACAATGAGCAGTTCTTC. This codes for CASSQSSGFSYNEQFF.